One sample yielded the 11 T cell receptor beta chains listed below, sequenced in a study of T cell repertoires in cytomegalovirus infection. TCRdb re-analysed the reads in MiXCR, keeping a single row per CDR3 protein. The profile shows some 120,000 distinct CDR3 sequences, 10% of them singletons. The antigens these receptors bind are not known. Sequencing input: PBMCs, sequenced either directly or after in vitro stimulation (not recorded which). These receptors were obtained from a human donor in good health (CMV status not recorded). Some clones in this sample may be carry-over from other donors' samples.

The chain combines TRBV25-1 with TRBJ2-7; D uncertain. This CDR3 spans 14 amino acids. CDR1 is MGHDK and CDR2 is SYGVNS in the germline V gene. V lost 6 bases and J lost 0, with 12 bases in between. CDR3 DNA sequence: TGTGCCAGCAGCTGGGCGTGGGCCTCCTACGAGCAGTACGTC. It specifies CASSWAWASYEQYV.

This clonotype has a count of ten or more. CDR3 loop: CASRLGESYNEQFF. DNA for the CDR3: TGTGCCAGCCGGCTTGGGGAATCCTACAATGAGCAGTTCTTC. V usage is TRBV7-6 and J usage is TRBJ2-1; no clear D gene. Trimming shortened V by 8 bases and J by 1 base, and 12 bases separated the two germline ends. This CDR3 has 14 amino acids. Germline V lookup: CDR1 SGHVS, CDR2 FNYEAQ.

V and J are TRBV2 and TRBJ2-1, with D possibly matching TRBD2 (5 bases). The V and J ends lost 9 bases and 6 bases respectively, with 18 bases between them. Germline V lookup: CDR1 SNHLY, CDR2 FYNNEI. This CDR3 is 14 amino acids long. This CDR3 is CASVVVEGINEQFF. DNA for the CDR3: TGTGCCAGTGTGGTCGTAGAGGGAATCAATGAGCAGTTCTTC.

This clonotype has a count of ten or more. This chain joins TRBV28 and TRBJ2-6; 7 nucleotides agree with TRBD1. The CDR3 has 20 residues. J lost 8 bases, V lost 2 bases, and 21 bases had no gene match. Germline CDR1 is MDHEN and CDR2 is SYDVKM. The CDR3 DNA reads as TGTGCCAGCAGTTTAGTCGCTCGGACAGGCCTAACTCGCTGGTCCAACGTCCTGACTTTC. The encoded protein is CASSLVARTGLTRWSNVLTF.

This clonotype has a count of ten or more. This chain joins TRBV5-4 and TRBJ2-1, with 10 bases lining up with TRBD2. This CDR3 has 15 residues. Trimming took 4 bases from V and 6 from J; bases not matched to a gene: 7. Germline lookup yields CDR1 SGHNT and CDR2 YYREEE (reference sequence). The CDR3 sequence: CASSLFLAGVNEQFF. The CDR3 DNA reads as TGTGCCAGCAGCCTTTTTCTAGCGGGAGTCAATGAGCAGTTCTTC. The variable domain in full, with the rest retrieved from reference TRBV5-4 and TRBJ2-1, is ETGVTQSPTHLIKTRGQQVTLRCSSQSGHNTVSWYQQALGQGPQFIFQYYREEENGRGNFPPRFSGLQFPNYSSELNVNALELDDSALYLCASSLFLAGVNEQFFGPGTRLTVL.

This clonotype turned up a few times. V and J are TRBV12-5 and TRBJ2-3; D is possibly TRBD2 (6 bases). The V and J ends lost 7 bases and 3 bases respectively, with 17 bases between them. The germline gives CDR1 LGHNT, CDR2 FRNRAP. This CDR3 is built from 15 residues. CDR3 nucleotides: TGTGCTAGTGCCCTCATCGGGCGGGGTACAGATACGCAGTATTTT. Residues: CASALIGRGTDTQYF.

The chain has TRBV27 and TRBJ1-2; D possibly corresponds to TRBD1 (5 bases). V was pared by 8 bases and J by 3 bases, with 16 bases between. The length of the CDR3 is 14 residues. Germline V lookup: CDR1 MNHEY, CDR2 SMNVEV (reference sequence). CDR3 nucleotide sequence: TGTGCCAGCGGCCCCACCCGGGGGGACTATGGCTACACCTTC. It specifies CASGPTRGDYGYTF.

The chain carries TRBV5-4 and TRBJ2-1, with D perhaps matching TRBD1 (5 bases). The CDR3 covers 15 residues. Germline-derived CDR1 and CDR2 are SGHNT and YYREEE (reference sequence). Trimming cost V 2 bases and J 14 bases, with 23 bases left between them. CDR3 residues: CASSFDFETKGSKFF. The CDR3 coding sequence is TGTGCCAGCAGCTTCGATTTTGAGACGAAGGGGTCTAAGTTCTTC. Full variable domain (remainder filled in from reference TRBV5-4 and TRBJ2-1): ETGVTQSPTHLIKTRGQQVTLRCSSQSGHNTVSWYQQALGQGPQFIFQYYREEENGRGNFPPRFSGLQFPNYSSELNVNALELDDSALYLCASSFDFETKGSKFFGPGTRLTVL.

This clonotype was seen many times. The chain links TRBV7-2 to TRBJ1-6; D perhaps matches TRBD1 (5 bases). V was trimmed by 5 bases and J by 6 bases, leaving 14 bases between them. Germline values: CDR1 SGHTA, CDR2 FQGNSA. There are 15 residues in the CDR3. The CDR3 bases are TGTGCCAGCAGCGCGAGGCAGGGAGTTAATTCACCCCTCCACTTT. Protein: CASSARQGVNSPLHF.

This clonotype was found a few times. The gene calls are TRBV4-1 and TRBJ2-3; the D is unclear. The ends were cut back, 4 bases at V and 6 bases at J, with 23 bases in the middle. The CDR3 spans 17 residues. Germline-derived CDR1 and CDR2 are MGHRA and YSYEKL. For the CDR3, the DNA is TGCGCCAGCAGCCGTTCAACAATAGTAGCAGATTGGGATACGCAGTATTTT. Amino acids: CASSRSTIVADWDTQYF.

This clonotype showed up many times. This rearrangement joins TRBV7-2 to TRBJ1-1, with unresolved D. The germline gives CDR1 SGHTA, CDR2 FQGNSA. This CDR3 region has 14 residues. The V and J ends lost 2 bases and 2 bases respectively, with 9 bases between them. This CDR3 reads CASSLRRSNTEAFF. The CDR3, as DNA: TGTGCCAGCAGCTTACGCAGAAGTAACACTGAAGCTTTCTTT.